Detailed here is one T cell receptor beta chain. Its antigen is still unknown. Base qualities are not provided; no much larger clone lies one nucleotide away. The record originates from a study of T cell repertoires in cytomegalovirus infection (dated by TCRdb to between 2017 and 2020). For the wider study: The HLA type of each donor mattered for the analysis, because public TCR beta signatures pointed to carriage of CMV infection along with the matching HLA type. Results and caveats for the whole study, not just this receptor: In both this cohort and an independent roughly 350-donor cohort, the cumulative frequency of public TCR beta family members distinguished carriers of CMV infection plus the relevant HLA type. The ex vivo response was dominated by HLA-C-restricted CMV-specific TCR beta clonotypes, which also provided the single most frequent clonotype in two of eight donors.

V is cut by 0 bases and J by 5 bases, and the space between the germline ends is 16 bases. CDR1 MGHRA and CDR2 YSYEKL were looked up in the germline V gene. The CDR3 runs 16 residues from the cysteine to the phenylalanine. Only CDR3 DNA is held: 48 bases, read in frame from base 1. Sequencing was carried out with an Illumina HiSeq 1500. TCRdb redid the processing of the public reads, applying fastp at Q25 and MiXCR, and retained in-frame beta chains. Every entry covers one CDR3 protein and lists the most common genes and DNA from its rows. Within this sample are 270,000 or so distinct CDR3 sequences, with 15% to 20% of them counted one time only. The ten largest clones capture around half of the sample.

Recombination linked TRBV4-1 to TRBJ1-2; a weak D assignment points to TRBD1 (6 bases agree). This TCR came from a human donor in good health (CMV status not recorded). Some clones in this sample may be carry-over from other donors' samples. Sequenced material: CD8+ T cells from PBMCs. The CDR3 reads as follows: CASSQEFSGGRYGYTF. The base sequence is TGCGCCAGCAGCCAAGAATTTTCGGGGGGCAGATATGGCTACACCTTC.